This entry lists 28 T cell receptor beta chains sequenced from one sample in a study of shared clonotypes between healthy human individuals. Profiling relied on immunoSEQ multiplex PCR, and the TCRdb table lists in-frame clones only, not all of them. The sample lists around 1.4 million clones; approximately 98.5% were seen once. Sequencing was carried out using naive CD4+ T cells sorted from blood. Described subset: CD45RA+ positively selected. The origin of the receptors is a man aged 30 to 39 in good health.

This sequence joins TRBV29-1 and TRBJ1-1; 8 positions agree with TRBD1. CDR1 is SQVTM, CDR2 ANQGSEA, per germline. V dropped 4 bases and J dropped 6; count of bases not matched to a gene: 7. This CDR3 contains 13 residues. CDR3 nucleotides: TGCAGCGTTGCCCAGGGGGCAGTCGCTGAAGCTTTCTTT. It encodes CSVAQGAVAEAFF. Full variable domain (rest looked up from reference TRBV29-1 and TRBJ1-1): SAVISQKPSRDICQRGTSLTIQCQVDSQVTMMFWYRQQPGQSLTLIATANQGSEATYESGFVIDKFPISRPNLTFSTLTVSNMSPEDSSIYLCSVAQGAVAEAFFGQGTRLTVV.

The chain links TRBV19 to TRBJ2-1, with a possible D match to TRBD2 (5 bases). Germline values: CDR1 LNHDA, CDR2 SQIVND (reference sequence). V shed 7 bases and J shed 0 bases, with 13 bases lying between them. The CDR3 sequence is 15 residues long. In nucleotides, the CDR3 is TGTGCCAGTACTCAGCGGTTAAACTCCTACAATGAGCAGTTCTTC. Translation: CASTQRLNSYNEQFF.

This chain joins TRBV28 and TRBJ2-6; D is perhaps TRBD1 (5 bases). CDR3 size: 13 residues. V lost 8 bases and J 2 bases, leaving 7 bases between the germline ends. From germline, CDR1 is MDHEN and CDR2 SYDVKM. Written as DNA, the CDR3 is TGTGCCAGCTCCAGGGCTGGGGCCAACGTCCTGACTTTC. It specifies CASSRAGANVLTF. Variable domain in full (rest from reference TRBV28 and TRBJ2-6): DVKVTQSSRYLVKRTGEKVFLECVQDMDHENMFWYRQDPGLGLRLIYFSYDVKMKEKGDIPEGYSVSREKKERFSLILESASTNQTSMYLCASSRAGANVLTFGAGSRLTVL.

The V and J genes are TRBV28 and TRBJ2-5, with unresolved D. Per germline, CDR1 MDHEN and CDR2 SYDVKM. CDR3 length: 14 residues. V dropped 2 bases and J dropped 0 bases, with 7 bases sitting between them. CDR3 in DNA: TGTGCCAGCAGTTTACGCAGGTACCAAGAGACCCAGTACTTC. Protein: CASSLRRYQETQYF.

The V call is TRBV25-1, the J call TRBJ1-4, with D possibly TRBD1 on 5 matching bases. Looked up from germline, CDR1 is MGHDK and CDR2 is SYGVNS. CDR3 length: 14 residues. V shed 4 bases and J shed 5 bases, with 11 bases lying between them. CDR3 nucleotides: TGTGCCAGCAGTGGGGGACGGAAAAATGAAAAACTGTTTTTT. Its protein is CASSGGRKNEKLFF.

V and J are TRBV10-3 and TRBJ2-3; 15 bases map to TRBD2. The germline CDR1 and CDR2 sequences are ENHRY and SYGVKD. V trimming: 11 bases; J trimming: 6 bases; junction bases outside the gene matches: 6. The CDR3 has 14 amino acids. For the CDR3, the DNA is TGTGCCGTCGGGACTAGCGGGAGGTTGGATACGCAGTATTTT. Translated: CAVGTSGRLDTQYF.

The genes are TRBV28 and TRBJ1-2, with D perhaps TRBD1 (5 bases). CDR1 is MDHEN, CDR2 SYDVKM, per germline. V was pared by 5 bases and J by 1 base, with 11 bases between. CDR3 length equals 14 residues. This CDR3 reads CASSGTAHNYGYTF. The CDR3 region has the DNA TGTGCCAGCAGTGGGACGGCCCATAACTATGGCTACACCTTC.

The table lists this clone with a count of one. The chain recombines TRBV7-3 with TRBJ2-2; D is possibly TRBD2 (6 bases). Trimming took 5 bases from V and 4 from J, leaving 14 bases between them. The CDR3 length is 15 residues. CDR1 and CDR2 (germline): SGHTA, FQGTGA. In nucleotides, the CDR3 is TGTGCCAGCAGCACGATCGGGGGTGGCACCGGGGAGCTGTTTTTT. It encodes CASSTIGGGTGELFF.

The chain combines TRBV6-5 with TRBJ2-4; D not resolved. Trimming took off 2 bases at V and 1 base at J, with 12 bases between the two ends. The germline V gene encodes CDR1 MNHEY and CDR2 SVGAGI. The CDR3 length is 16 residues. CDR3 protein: CASSYVHRWAKNIQYF. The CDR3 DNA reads TGTGCCAGCAGTTACGTACACCGTTGGGCCAAAAACATTCAGTACTTC.

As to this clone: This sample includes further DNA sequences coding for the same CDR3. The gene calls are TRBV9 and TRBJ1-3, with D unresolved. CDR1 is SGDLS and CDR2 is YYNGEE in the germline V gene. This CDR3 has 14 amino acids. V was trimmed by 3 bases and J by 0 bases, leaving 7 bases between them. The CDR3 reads CASSEGGSGNTIYF. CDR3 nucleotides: TGTGCCAGCAGCGAGGGTGGCTCTGGAAACACCATATATTTT.

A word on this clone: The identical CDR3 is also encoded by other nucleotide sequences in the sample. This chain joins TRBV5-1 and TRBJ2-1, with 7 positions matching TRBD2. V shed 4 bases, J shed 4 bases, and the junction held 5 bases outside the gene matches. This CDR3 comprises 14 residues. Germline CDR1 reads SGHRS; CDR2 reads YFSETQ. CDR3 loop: CASSGGLPYNEQFF. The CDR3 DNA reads TGCGCCAGCAGCGGGGGACTACCTTACAATGAGCAGTTCTTC. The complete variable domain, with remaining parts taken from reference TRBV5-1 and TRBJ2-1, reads KAGVTQTPRYLIKTRGQQVTLSCSPISGHRSVSWYQQTPGQGLQFLFEYFSETQRNKGNFPGRFSGRQFSNSRSEMNVSTLELGDSALYLCASSGGLPYNEQFFGPGTRLTVL.

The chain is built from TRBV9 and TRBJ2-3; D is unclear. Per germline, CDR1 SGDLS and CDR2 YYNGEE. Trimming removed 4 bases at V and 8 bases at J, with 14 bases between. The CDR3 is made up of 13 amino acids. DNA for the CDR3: TGTGCCAGCAGCTCCCTCTCAGGAGCTACGCAGTATTTT. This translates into CASSSLSGATQYF. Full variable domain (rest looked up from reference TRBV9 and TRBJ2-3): DSGVTQTPKHLITATGQRVTLRCSPRSGDLSVYWYQQSLDQGLQFLIQYYNGEERAKGNILERFSAQQFPDLHSELNLSSLELGDSALYFCASSSLSGATQYFGPGTRLTVL.

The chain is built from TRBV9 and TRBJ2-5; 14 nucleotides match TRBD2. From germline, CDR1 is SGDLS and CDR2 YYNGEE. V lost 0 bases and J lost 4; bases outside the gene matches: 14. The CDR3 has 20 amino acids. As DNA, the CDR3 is TGTGCCAGCAGCGTAGCTACGTTCACCGGGACTAGCGGGAGCCGAGAGACCCAGTACTTC. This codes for CASSVATFTGTSGSRETQYF.

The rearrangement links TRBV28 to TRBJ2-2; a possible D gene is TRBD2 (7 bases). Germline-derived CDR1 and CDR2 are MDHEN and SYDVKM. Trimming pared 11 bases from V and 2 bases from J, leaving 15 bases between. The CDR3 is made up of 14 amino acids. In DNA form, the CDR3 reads TGTGCCGGGGGGGACACCATAAACACCGGGGAGCTGTTTTTT. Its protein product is CAGGDTINTGELFF.

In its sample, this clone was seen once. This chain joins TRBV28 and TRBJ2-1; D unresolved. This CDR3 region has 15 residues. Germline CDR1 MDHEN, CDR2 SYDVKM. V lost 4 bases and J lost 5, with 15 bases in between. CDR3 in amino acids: CASSSPSRPNNEQFF. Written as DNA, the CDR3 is TGTGCCAGCAGTTCCCCGAGTCGGCCCAACAATGAGCAGTTCTTC.

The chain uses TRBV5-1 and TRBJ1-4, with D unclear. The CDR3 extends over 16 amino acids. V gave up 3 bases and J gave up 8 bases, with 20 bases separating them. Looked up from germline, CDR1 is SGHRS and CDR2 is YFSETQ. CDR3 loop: CASSYFGREVGEKLFF. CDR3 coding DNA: TGCGCCAGCAGCTACTTCGGACGGGAGGTTGGGGAAAAACTGTTTTTT.

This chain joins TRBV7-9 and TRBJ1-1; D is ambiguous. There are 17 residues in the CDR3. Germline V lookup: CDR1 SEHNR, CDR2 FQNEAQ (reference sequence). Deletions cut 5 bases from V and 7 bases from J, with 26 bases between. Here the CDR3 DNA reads TGTGCCAGCAGCGCCGACCACACCGGTGGGTTGACAAGTGAAGCTTTCTTT. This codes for CASSADHTGGLTSEAFF.

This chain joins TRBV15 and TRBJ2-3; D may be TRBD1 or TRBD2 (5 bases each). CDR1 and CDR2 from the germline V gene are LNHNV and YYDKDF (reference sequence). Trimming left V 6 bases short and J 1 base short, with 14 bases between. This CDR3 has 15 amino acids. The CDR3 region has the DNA TGTGCCACCAGTTCGGGACGGACTCGCACAGATACGCAGTATTTT. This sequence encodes CATSSGRTRTDTQYF.

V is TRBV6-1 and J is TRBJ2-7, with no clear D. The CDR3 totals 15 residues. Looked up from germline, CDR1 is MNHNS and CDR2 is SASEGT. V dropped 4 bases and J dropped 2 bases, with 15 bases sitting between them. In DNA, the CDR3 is TGTGCCAGCAGTGGCCGACTGGGCGCGGCCTACGAGCAGTACTTC. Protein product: CASSGRLGAAYEQYF.

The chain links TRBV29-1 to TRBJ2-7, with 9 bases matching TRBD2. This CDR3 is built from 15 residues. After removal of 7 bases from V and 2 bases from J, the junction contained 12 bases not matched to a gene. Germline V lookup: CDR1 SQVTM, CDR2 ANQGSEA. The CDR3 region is CSARGASGMPYEQYF. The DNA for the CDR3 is TGCAGCGCCAGGGGGGCTAGCGGGATGCCCTACGAGCAGTACTTC.

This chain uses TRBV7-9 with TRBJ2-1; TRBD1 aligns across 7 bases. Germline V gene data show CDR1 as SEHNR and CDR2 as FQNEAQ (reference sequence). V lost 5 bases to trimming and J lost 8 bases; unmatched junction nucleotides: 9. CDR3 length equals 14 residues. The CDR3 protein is CASSAVGGFDEQFF. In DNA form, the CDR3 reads TGTGCCAGCAGCGCGGTAGGGGGCTTCGATGAGCAGTTCTTC.

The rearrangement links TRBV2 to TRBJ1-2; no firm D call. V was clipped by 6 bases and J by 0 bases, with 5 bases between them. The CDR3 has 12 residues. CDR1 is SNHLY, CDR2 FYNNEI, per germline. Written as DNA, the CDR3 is TGTGCCAGCAGGGCAGCTAACTATGGCTACACCTTC. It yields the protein CASRAANYGYTF.

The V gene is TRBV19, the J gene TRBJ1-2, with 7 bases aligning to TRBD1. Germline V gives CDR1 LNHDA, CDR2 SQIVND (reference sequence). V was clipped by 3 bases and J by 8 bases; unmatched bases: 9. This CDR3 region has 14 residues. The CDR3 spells CASSINRGQGGYTF. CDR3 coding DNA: TGTGCCAGTAGTATCAACAGGGGTCAGGGAGGCTACACCTTC.

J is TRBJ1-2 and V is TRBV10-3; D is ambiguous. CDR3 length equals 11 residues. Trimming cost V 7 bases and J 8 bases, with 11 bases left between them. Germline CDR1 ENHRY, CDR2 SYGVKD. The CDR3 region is CAITGGNGYTF. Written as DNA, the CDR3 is TGTGCCATCACCGGAGGGAACGGCTACACCTTC.

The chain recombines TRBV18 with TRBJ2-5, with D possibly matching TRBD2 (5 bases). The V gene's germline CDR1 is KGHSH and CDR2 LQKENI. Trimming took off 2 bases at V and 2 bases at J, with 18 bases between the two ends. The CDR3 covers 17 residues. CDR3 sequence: CASSPSLSPGRQETQYF. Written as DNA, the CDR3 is TGTGCCAGCTCACCATCTTTGAGTCCGGGAAGGCAAGAGACCCAGTACTTC.

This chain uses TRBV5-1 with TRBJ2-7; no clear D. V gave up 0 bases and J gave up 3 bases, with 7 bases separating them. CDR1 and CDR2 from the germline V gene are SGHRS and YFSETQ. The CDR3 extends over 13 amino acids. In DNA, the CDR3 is TGCGCCAGCAGCTTGGATGGCGTCTACGAGCAGTACTTC. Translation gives CASSLDGVYEQYF.

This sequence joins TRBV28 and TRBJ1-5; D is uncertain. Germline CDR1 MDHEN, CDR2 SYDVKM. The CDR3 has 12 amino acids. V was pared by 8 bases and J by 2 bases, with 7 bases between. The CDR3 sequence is CASCQGNQPQHF. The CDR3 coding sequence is TGTGCCAGCTGTCAAGGCAATCAGCCCCAGCATTTT.

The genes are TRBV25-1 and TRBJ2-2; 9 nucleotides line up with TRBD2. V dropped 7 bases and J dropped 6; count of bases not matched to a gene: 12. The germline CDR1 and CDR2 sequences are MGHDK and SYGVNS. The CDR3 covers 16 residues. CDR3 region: CASTRKGSGSSGELFF. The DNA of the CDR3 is TGTGCCAGCACCCGTAAAGGTAGCGGGAGTTCCGGGGAGCTGTTTTTT. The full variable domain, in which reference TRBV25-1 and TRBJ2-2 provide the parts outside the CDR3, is EADIYQTPRYLVIGTGKKITLECSQTMGHDKMYWYQQDPGMELHLIHYSYGVNSTEKGDLSSESTVSRIRTEHFPLTLESARPSHTSQYLCASTRKGSGSSGELFFGEGSRLTVL.